This T cell receptor beta chain was sequenced during a study of immune evolution from preneoplasia to lung adenocarcinoma. Study results and limitations: Clonality was highest in normal lung, lower in later-stage lesions apparently.

H&E slides confirmed each diagnosis, reviewed by two pathologists independently. Germline CDR1 reads SQVTM; CDR2 reads ANQGSEA. The CDR3 loop spans 14 amino acids. V gave up 1 base and J gave up 1 base, with 10 bases separating them. The repertoire was sequenced with immunoSEQ multiplex PCR; TCRdb's copy has only in-frame clones and lacks some. The sample consists of around 2,400 clones, approximately 40% of them appearing once. This clone was recorded a few times. Its antigen is currently unknown. The rearrangement links TRBV29-1 to TRBJ1-1; D ambiguous. Sequencing input: FFPE adjacent normal lung tissue. This receptor was obtained from a person aged 60-80 years with lung adenocarcinoma. CDR3 protein: CSVEVWQTNTEAFF. CDR3 nucleotide sequence: TGCAGCGTTGAAGTTTGGCAAACGAACACTGAAGCTTTCTTT.